The present entry profiles one TCR beta chain with its context. Its specificity is unknown. CD8+ and CD4+ blood T cells underwent TCR beta sequencing. Through negative isolation, CD4+ and CD8+ T cells were obtained, while TEMRA cells were enriched using FACS. The data belong to a study of CD8 T cells in Susac syndrome. The authors reverse transcribed roughly 0.5 to 1 ug RNA with random hexamers. TCR beta CDR3 was amplified by immunoSEQ covering 54 Vbeta and 13 Jbeta. TCRdb called the immunoSEQ multiplex PCR reads again in MiXCR, with one record for every CDR3 protein. The sample includes 120,000 or so distinct CDR3 sequences, 85% to 95% of them seen just once. V lost 1 base to trimming and J lost 2 bases; unmatched junction nucleotides: 4. Germline V CDR1 and CDR2: DFQATT, SNEGSKA (reference sequence). The CDR3 is made up of 17 amino acids. Study-wide findings and caveats: It was acknowledged in the study that the number of individuals who were included in its TCR sequencing and HLA analysis was relatively small.

This TCR derives from a human donor with multiple sclerosis. V gene TRBV20-1 combines with J gene TRBJ2-1; TRBD2 matches 14 bases. Sequenced sample: CD4+ T cells from PBMCs. This chain's CDR3 is CSARGKTSGGAYNEQFF. CDR3 nucleotides: TGCAGTGCTAGAGGCAAGACTAGCGGGGGGGCCTACAATGAGCAGTTCTTC.